Detailed here is one T cell receptor beta chain. With baseline, cycle 4 day 1, and cycle 7 day 1 as timepoints, blood was sampled. This sample is drawn from a study of OX40 agonist ivuxolimab in advanced cancers. Turning to the study itself: Patients receiving dose escalation had hepatocellular carcinoma, melanoma, renal cell or head and neck cancer.

Trimming removed 0 bases at V and 4 bases at J, with 12 bases between. In germline, CDR1 is MNHEY, CDR2 SVGAGI. There are 15 residues in the CDR3. Profiling relied on immunoSEQ multiplex PCR, and the TCRdb table lists in-frame clones only, not all of them. The data contain 80,000 to 100,000 clones, approximately 86% of them singletons. The starting material was CD4+ or CD8+ T cells sorted from blood, obtained in a trial of the OX40 agonist ivuxolimab. This chain links TRBV6-5 with TRBJ2-5, with D possibly matching TRBD2 (6 bases). This TCR derives from an adult with an advanced solid tumor such as melanoma, head and neck, liver or kidney cancer. CDR3 amino acids: CASSYSSIGGETQYF. In nucleotides, the CDR3 is TGTGCCAGCAGTTACTCGTCAATCGGGGGAGAGACCCAGTACTTC.